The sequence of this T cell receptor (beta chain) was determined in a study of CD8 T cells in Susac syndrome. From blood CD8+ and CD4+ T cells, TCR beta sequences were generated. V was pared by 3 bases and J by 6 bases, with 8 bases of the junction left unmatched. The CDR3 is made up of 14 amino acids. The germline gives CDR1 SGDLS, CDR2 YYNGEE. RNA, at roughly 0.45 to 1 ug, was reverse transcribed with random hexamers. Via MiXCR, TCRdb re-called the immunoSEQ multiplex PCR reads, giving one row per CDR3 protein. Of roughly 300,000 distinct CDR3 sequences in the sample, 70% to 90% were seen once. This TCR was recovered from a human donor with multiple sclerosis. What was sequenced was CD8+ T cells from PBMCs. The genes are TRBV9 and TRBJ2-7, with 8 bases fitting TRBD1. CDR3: CASSAEDRVREQYF. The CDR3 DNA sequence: TGTGCCAGCAGCGCCGAGGACAGGGTGCGCGAGCAGTACTTC. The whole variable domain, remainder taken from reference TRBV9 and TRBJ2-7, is DSGVTQTPKHLITATGQRVTLRCSPRSGDLSVYWYQQSLDQGLQFLIQYYNGEERAKGNILERFSAQQFPDLHSELNLSSLELGDSALYFCASSAEDRVREQYFGPGTRLTVT.